The clone carrying this T cell receptor (beta chain) was found a few times. What it recognizes is unknown. The data belong to a study of cytomegalovirus exposure and HLA in healthy donors. Study details: Earlier results showed roughly 120 million unique TCR beta sequences derived from approximately 180 million T cells. The Caucasian-associated ancestry cluster held over 65% of roughly 400 genotyped donors. Overall study results and limits: Investigators reported under 200 TCR beta chains as tied to cytomegalovirus.

Looked up from germline, CDR1 is SEHNR and CDR2 is FQNEAQ (reference sequence). V lost 4 bases and J 3 bases, leaving 15 bases between the germline ends. The CDR3 extends over 15 amino acids. The PCR made use of 60 Vbeta and 13 Jbeta primers. Sequenced by immunoSEQ multiplex PCR; TCRdb stores in-frame clones only, minus some. The sample consists of 82,000 or so clones, 10% of them appearing once. Source material: PBMCs. The sequence was obtained from a man in his 60s in good health and CMV-seropositive. The gene calls are TRBV7-9 and TRBJ2-5, with D tentatively TRBD1 (6 bases). The CDR3 protein is CASSSPARGKETQYF. DNA of the CDR3: TGTGCCAGCAGCTCTCCGGCCAGGGGAAAAGAGACCCAGTACTTC. The whole variable domain, remainder taken from reference TRBV7-9 and TRBJ2-5, is DTGVSQNPRHKITKRGQNVTFRCDPISEHNRLYWYRQTLGQGPEFLTYFQNEAQLEKSRLLSDRFSAERPKGSFSTLEIQRTEQGDSAMYLCASSSPARGKETQYFGPGTRLLVL.